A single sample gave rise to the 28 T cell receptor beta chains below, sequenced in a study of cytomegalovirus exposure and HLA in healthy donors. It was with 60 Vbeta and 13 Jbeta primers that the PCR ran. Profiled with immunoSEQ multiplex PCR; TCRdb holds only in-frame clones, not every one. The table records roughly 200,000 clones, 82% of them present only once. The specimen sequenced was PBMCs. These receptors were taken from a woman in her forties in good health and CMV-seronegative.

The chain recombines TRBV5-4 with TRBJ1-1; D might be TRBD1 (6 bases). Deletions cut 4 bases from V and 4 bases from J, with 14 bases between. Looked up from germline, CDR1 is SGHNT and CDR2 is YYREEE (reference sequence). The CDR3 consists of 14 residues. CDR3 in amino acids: CASSPPPDSTEAFF. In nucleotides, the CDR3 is TGTGCCAGCAGCCCCCCCCCGGACAGCACTGAAGCTTTCTTT.

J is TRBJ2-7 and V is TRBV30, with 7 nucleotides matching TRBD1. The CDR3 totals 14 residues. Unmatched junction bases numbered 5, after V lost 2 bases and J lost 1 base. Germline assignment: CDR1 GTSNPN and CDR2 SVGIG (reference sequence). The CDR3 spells CAWSHRGLSYEQYF. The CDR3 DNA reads TGTGCCTGGAGTCACAGGGGCTTGTCCTACGAGCAGTACTTC.

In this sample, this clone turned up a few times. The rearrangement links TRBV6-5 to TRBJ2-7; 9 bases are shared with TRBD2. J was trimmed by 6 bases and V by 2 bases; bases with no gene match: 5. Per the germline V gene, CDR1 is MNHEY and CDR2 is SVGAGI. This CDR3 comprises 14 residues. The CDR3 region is CASSYVAGELEQYF. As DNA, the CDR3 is TGTGCCAGCAGTTACGTAGCGGGGGAACTCGAGCAGTACTTC.

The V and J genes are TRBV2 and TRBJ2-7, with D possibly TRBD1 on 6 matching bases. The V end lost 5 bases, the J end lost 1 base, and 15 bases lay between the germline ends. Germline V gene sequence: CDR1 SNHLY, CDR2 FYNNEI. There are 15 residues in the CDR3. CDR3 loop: CASSTGQTLSYEQYF. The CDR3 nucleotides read TGTGCCAGCAGTACCGGACAGACCTTATCCTACGAGCAGTACTTC.

The CDR3 region has the DNA TGCGCCAGCAGACAGGGGTACATGAACACTGAAGCTTTCTTT. Amino acids: CASRQGYMNTEAFF. J is TRBJ1-1 and V is TRBV5-1; 7 bases agree with TRBD1. The CDR3 sequence is 14 residues long. J was trimmed by 0 bases and V by 5 bases; bases with no gene match: 4. Germline CDR1 and CDR2: SGHRS and YFSETQ.

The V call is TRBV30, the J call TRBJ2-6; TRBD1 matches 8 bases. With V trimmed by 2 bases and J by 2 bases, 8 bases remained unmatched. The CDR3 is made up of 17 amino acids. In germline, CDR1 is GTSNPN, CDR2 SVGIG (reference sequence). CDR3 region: CAWSSGQVNTGANVLTF. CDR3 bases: TGTGCCTGGAGTTCGGGACAGGTGAACACTGGGGCCAACGTCCTGACTTTC. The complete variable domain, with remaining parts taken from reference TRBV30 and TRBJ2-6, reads SQTIHQWPATLVQPVGSPLSLECTVEGTSNPNLYWYRQAAGRGLQLLFYSVGIGQISSEVPQNLSASRPQDRQFILSSKKLLLSDSGFYLCAWSSGQVNTGANVLTFGAGSRLTVL.

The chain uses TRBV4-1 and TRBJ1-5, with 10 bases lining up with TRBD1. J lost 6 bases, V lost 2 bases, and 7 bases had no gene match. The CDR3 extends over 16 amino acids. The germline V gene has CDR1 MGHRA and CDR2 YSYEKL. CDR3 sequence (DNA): TGCGCCAGCAGCCAACAAATGGGACAGGGGTCTCAGCCCCAGCATTTT. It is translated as CASSQQMGQGSQPQHF.

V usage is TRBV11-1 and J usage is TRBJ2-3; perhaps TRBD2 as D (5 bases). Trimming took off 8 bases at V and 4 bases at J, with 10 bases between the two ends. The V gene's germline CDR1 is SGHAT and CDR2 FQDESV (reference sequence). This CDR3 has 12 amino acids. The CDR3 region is CASLAGSDTQYF. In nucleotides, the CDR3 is TGTGCCAGCCTGGCGGGCTCAGATACGCAGTATTTT.

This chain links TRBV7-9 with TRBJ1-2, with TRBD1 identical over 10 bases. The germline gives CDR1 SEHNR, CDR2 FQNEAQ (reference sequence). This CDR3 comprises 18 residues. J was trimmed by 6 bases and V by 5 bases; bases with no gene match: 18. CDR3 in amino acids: CASSALWKETGGLNGYTF. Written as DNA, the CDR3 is TGTGCCAGCAGCGCCCTCTGGAAAGAGACAGGGGGCTTAAATGGCTACACCTTC.

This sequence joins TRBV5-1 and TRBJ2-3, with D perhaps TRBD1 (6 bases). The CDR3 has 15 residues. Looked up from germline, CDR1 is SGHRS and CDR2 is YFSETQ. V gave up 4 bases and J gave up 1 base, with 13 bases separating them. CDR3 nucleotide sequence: TGCGCCAGCAGCGGGGGAGCAGGGGGCACAGATACGCAGTATTTT. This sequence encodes CASSGGAGGTDTQYF.

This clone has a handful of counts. CDR3 nucleotide sequence: TGTGCCAGCAGCCAGATCGGACAGGGGAAGACTGAAAAACTGTTTTTT. Its translation: CASSQIGQGKTEKLFF. The chain combines TRBV14 with TRBJ1-4; 9 positions agree with TRBD1. Losses at the gene ends were 3 bases for V and 7 bases for J; bases not matched to a gene: 9. The CDR3 has 16 residues. Germline V gene sequence: CDR1 SGHDN, CDR2 FVKESK.

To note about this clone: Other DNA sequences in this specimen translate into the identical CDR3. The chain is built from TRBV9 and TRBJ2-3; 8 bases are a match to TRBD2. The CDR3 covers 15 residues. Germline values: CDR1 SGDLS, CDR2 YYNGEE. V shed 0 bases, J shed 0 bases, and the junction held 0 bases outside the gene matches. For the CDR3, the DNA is TGTGCCAGCAGCGTAGCGGGGGGGAGCACAGATACGCAGTATTTT. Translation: CASSVAGGSTDTQYF.

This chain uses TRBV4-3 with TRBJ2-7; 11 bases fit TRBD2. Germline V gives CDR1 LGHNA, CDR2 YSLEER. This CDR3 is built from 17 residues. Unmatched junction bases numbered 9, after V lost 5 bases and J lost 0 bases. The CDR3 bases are TGCGCCAGCAGCAGGGCGGTAGCGGGGGGGAGCTCCTACGAGCAGTACTTC. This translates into CASSRAVAGGSSYEQYF.

CDR3 sequence: CASSSGPRGEKLFF. CDR3 coding DNA: TGTGCCAGCAGTTCAGGTCCTCGGGGGGAAAAACTGTTTTTT. The V call is TRBV7-2, the J call TRBJ1-4; tentatively, D is TRBD1 (5 bases). Trimming left V 6 bases short and J 8 bases short, with 16 bases between. Per the germline V gene, CDR1 is SGHTA and CDR2 is FQGNSA. The CDR3 spans 14 residues.

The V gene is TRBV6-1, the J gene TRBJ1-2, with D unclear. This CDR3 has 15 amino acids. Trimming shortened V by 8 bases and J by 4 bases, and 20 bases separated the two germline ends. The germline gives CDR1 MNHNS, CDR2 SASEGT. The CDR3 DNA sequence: TGTGCCAGCGCGAGCACCGGGTGGATGAGCTATGGCTACACCTTC. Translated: CASASTGWMSYGYTF.

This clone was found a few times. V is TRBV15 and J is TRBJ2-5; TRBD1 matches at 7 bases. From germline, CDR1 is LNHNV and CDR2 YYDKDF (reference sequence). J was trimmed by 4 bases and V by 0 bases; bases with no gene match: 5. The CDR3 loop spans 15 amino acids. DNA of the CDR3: TGTGCCACCAGCAGAGAAAGGACAGGCGGAGAGACCCAGTACTTC. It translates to CATSRERTGGETQYF.

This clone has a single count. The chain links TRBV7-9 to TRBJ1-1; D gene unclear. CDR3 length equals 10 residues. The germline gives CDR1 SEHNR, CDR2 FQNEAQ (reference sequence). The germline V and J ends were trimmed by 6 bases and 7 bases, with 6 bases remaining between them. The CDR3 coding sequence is TGTGCCAGCAGGGAGGTTGAAGCTTTCTTT. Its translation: CASREVEAFF.

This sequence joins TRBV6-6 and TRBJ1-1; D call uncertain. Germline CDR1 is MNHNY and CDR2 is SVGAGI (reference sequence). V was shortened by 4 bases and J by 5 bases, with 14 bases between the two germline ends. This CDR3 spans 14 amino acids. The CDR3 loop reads CASSSTRGGTEAFF. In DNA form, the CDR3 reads TGTGCCAGCAGTTCCACACGGGGAGGAACTGAAGCTTTCTTT.

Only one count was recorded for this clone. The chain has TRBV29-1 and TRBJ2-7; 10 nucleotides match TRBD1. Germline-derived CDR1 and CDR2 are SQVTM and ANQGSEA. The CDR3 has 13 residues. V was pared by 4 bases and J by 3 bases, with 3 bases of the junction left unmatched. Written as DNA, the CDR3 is TGCAGCGTTGGGACAGGGGGGCTCTACGAGCAGTACTTC. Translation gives CSVGTGGLYEQYF.

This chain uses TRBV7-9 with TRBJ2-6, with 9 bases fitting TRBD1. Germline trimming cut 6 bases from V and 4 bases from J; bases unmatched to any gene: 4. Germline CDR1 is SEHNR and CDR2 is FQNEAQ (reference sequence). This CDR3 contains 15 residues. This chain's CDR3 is CASRGTGNGANVLTF. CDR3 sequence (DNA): TGTGCCAGCAGGGGGACAGGGAACGGGGCCAACGTCCTGACTTTC.

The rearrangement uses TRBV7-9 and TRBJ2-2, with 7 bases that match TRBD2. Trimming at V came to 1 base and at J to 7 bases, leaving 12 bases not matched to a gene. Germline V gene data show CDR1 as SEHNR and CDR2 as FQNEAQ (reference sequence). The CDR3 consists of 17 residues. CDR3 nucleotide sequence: TGTGCCAGCAGCTTAGAATCGGGAGGCGTTGTTGGCGGGGAGCTGTTTTTT. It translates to CASSLESGGVVGGELFF.

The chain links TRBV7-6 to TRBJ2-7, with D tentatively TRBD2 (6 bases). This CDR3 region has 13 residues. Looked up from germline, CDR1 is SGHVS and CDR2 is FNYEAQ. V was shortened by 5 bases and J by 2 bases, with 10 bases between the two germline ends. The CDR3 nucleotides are TGTGCCAGCAGCCCCGGCGGGACCTACGAGCAGTACTTC. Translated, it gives CASSPGGTYEQYF.

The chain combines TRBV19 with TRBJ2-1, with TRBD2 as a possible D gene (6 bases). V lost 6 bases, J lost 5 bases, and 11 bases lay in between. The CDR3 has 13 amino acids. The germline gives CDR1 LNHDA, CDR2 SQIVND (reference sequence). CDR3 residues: CASRGGVNNEQFF. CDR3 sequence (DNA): TGTGCCAGTAGGGGCGGGGTCAACAATGAGCAGTTCTTC.

The DNA for the CDR3 is TGTGCCAGCAGCTTGGTGGTTGGCGGGGGATTAAGCACAGATACGCAGTATTTT. This gives the protein CASSLVVGGGLSTDTQYF. The chain couples TRBV5-5 to TRBJ2-3, with 7 bases fitting TRBD2. Trimming took 0 bases from V and 0 from J; bases not matched to a gene: 10. Per the germline V gene, CDR1 is SGHKS and CDR2 is YYEKEE (reference sequence). CDR3 size: 18 residues.

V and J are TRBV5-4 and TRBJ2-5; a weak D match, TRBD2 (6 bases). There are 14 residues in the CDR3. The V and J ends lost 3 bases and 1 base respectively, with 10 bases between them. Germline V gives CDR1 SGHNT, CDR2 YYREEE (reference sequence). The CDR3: CASSSTSPQETQYF. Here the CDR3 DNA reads TGTGCCAGCAGCTCGACTAGTCCCCAAGAGACCCAGTACTTC.

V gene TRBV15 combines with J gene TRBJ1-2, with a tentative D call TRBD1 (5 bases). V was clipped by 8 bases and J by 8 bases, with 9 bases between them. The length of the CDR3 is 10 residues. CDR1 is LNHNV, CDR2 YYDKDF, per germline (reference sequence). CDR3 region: CATSGNGYTF. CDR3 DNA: TGTGCCACCTCAGGGAACGGCTACACCTTC.

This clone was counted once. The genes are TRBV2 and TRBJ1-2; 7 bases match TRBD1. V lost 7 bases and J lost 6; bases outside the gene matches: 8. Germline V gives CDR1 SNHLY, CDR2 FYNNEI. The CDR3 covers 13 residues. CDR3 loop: CASNTGTVHGYTF. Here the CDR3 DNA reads TGTGCCAGCAACACCGGGACAGTTCATGGCTACACCTTC.

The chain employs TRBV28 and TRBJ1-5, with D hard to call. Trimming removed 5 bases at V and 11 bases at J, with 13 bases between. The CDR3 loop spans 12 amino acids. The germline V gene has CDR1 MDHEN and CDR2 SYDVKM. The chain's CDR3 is CASSLNLMTQHF. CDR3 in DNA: TGTGCCAGCAGTCTAAACCTGATGACCCAGCATTTT.